These 3 T cell receptor beta chains were sequenced from one sample in a study of cytotoxic CD8 clonotypes in ibrutinib-treated CLL (dated by TCRdb to the early 2020s). Library preparation employed the immunoSEQ multiplex PCR assay. TCRdb holds this immuneACCESS table with in-frame rearrangements only. Some clones are missing; in checked studies, unresolved V genes explain under half, and the rest has no known cause. The sample table lists 150,000 to 200,000 clones, under 90% of them with a count of one. About 5% of the sample belongs to the ten largest clones. Sample time point, as interpreted from the label and publication: 24 months on ibrutinib. The sequenced sample was PBMCs, obtained after 24 months of ibrutinib treatment. These TCRs come from a human donor with chronic lymphocytic leukemia.

The CDR3 loop reads CASSLEQGNEKLFF. For the CDR3, the DNA is TGTGCCAGCAGCTTAGAGCAGGGAAATGAAAAACTGTTTTTT. The chain joins TRBV7-9 to TRBJ1-4; a possible D gene is TRBD1 (5 bases). V was shortened by 1 base and J by 5 bases, with 8 bases between the two germline ends. Per germline, CDR1 SEHNR and CDR2 FQNEAQ (reference sequence). The CDR3 is made up of 14 amino acids.

This chain joins TRBV18 and TRBJ2-7; TRBD2 matches at 7 bases. There are 15 residues in the CDR3. CDR1 and CDR2 from the germline V gene are KGHSH and LQKENI. V shed 1 base, J shed 2 bases, and the junction held 5 bases outside the gene matches. The CDR3 region has the DNA TGTGCCAGCTCACCACAAGCGGGACGGGCCTACGAGCAGTACTTC. Translation: CASSPQAGRAYEQYF.

The genes are TRBV5-1 and TRBJ2-1; D unclear. This CDR3 comprises 14 residues. V was shortened by 0 bases and J by 5 bases, with 9 bases between the two germline ends. The germline gives CDR1 SGHRS, CDR2 YFSETQ. The CDR3 DNA reads TGCGCCAGCAGCTTGGAAGGACGAGACAATGAGCAGTTCTTC. This sequence encodes CASSLEGRDNEQFF.